The sequence of this TCR beta chain was determined in a study of blood T cell repertoires in COVID-19. This CDR3 spans 16 amino acids. The germline gives CDR1 LGHNA, CDR2 YSLEER. The V end lost 1 base, the J end lost 0 bases, and 9 bases lay between the germline ends. Profiled with immunoSEQ multiplex PCR; TCRdb holds only in-frame clones, not every one. The table lists just over 650,000 clones, 85% to 90% of them singletons. V and J are TRBV4-3 and TRBJ2-2; weak D call: TRBD1 (6 bases). The sequenced sample was peripheral blood. The sequence was obtained from a woman aged 18 to 35 with acute or convalescent COVID-19. CDR3 sequence reads: CASSQVPGANTGELFF. In nucleotides, the CDR3 is TGCGCCAGCAGCCAAGTCCCAGGGGCGAACACCGGGGAGCTGTTTTTT.